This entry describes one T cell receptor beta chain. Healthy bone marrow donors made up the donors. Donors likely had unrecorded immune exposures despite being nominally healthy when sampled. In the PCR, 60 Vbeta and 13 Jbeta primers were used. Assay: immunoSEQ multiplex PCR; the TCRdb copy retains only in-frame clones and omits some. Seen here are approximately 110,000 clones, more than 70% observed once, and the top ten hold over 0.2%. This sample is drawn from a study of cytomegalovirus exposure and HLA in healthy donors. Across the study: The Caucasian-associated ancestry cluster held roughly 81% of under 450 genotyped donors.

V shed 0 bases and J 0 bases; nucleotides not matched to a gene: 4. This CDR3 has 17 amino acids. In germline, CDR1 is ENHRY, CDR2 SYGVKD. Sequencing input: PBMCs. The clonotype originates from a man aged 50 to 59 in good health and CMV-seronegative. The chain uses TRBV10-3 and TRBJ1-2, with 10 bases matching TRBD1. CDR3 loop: CAISESTGGLTNYGYTF. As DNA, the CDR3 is TGTGCCATCAGTGAGTCGACAGGGGGCTTAACTAACTATGGCTACACCTTC.